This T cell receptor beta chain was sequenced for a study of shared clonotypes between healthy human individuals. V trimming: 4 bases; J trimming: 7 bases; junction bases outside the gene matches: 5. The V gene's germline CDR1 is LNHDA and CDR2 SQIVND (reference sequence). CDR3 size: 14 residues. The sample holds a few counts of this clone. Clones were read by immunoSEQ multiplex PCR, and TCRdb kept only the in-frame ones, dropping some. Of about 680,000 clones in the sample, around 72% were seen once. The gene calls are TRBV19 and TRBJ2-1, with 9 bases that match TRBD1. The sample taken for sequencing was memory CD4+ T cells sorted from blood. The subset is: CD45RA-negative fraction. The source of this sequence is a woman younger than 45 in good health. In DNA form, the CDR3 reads TGTGCCAGTAGTACCTCCGGGACAGGGAATGAGCAGTTCTTC. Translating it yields CASSTSGTGNEQFF.